These 29 T cell receptor beta chains share one sample of origin, sequenced in a study of T cells in Graves' hyperthyroidism and ophthalmopathy. Amplified TCR beta CDR3 regions came from RNA transcripts. The HTBI primer set drove a first-round RT-PCR of the TCR CDR3. From the multiplex PCR reads, TCRdb called clonotypes with MiXCR, one entry per CDR3 protein. The top ten hold under 8% of the sample, which has roughly 290,000 distinct CDR3 sequences, roughly an eighth seen once. The sample taken for sequencing was blood. These TCRs come from a woman between 40 and 50 years old with Graves' hyperthyroidism.

The chain joins TRBV9 to TRBJ2-5; D gene uncertain. CDR3 length equals 14 residues. Trimming cost V 0 bases and J 1 base, with 7 bases left between them. Germline V gene sequence: CDR1 SGDLS, CDR2 YYNGEE. The CDR3 coding sequence is TGTGCCAGCAGCGTAGCGGCAGGCCAAGAGACCCAGTACTTC. Translation gives CASSVAAGQETQYF.

This clonotype was counted a few times. The gene calls are TRBV29-1 and TRBJ2-7, with D maybe TRBD1 (6 bases). Trimming pared 4 bases from V and 6 bases from J, leaving 13 bases between. The CDR3 is 12 residues long. Germline lookup yields CDR1 SQVTM and CDR2 ANQGSEA. The chain's CDR3 is CSVVTGTTEQYF. CDR3 sequence (DNA): TGCAGCGTTGTAACAGGGACCACCGAGCAGTACTTC.

Regarding this clonotype: A much larger clone lies one base from this, so it may be a read error. This chain uses TRBV7-9 with TRBJ2-5; the D is unclear. The ends were cut back, 2 bases at V and 0 bases at J, with 10 bases in the middle. Germline loops: CDR1 SEHNR, CDR2 FQNEAQ (reference sequence). CDR3 size: 15 residues. As DNA, the CDR3 is TGTGCCAGCAGCTTACATGTCGCAGACCAAGAGACCCAGTACTTC. Translation gives CASSLHVADQETQYF.

This clonotype showed up many times. This chain joins TRBV12-3 or TRBV12-4 and TRBJ1-1; 9 bases line up with TRBD1. The CDR3 is 14 amino acids. V shed 7 bases, J shed 5 bases, and the junction held 8 bases outside the gene matches. The CDR3 DNA follows: TGTGCCAGCAATGTACAGGGGGCGGGTACTGAAGCTTTCTTT. Protein sequence: CASNVQGAGTEAFF.

The sample holds many counts of this clonotype. The chain is built from TRBV2 and TRBJ1-2; 7 bases map to TRBD1. CDR1 and CDR2 from the germline V gene are SNHLY and FYNNEI. The V and J ends lost 4 bases and 2 bases, in that order; junction bases with no gene match: 1. CDR3 size: 13 residues. For the CDR3, the DNA is TGTGCCAGCAGTGTACAGGGGAACTATGGCTACACCTTC. This sequence encodes CASSVQGNYGYTF.

The genes are TRBV10-3 and TRBJ2-3; D is perhaps TRBD2 (6 bases). CDR1 ENHRY and CDR2 SYGVKD come from the germline V gene. The CDR3 sequence is 12 residues long. Trimming pared 10 bases from V and 2 bases from J, leaving 10 bases between. DNA of the CDR3: TGTGCCAGCGGGACGTTCACAGATACGCAGTATTTT. Translating gives CASGTFTDTQYF.

This clonotype was found many times. For the CDR3, the DNA is TGTGCCAGCAGTCTCAGGACAGTCTCCTACGAGCAGTACTTC. This codes for CASSLRTVSYEQYF. V and J are TRBV28 and TRBJ2-7, with a tentative D call TRBD1 (6 bases). CDR1 MDHEN and CDR2 SYDVKM come from the germline V gene. V dropped 5 bases and J dropped 0 bases, with 11 bases sitting between them. The CDR3 has 14 amino acids.

This clonotype was seen more than once but under ten times. The genes are TRBV5-1 and TRBJ2-2; 9 positions match TRBD1. Germline CDR1 SGHRS, CDR2 YFSETQ. The ends lost 2 bases at V and 6 bases at J; junction bases unmatched: 5. The CDR3 extends over 15 amino acids. The CDR3 is CASSFGTGIAGELFF. The CDR3 DNA follows: TGCGCCAGCAGCTTCGGGACAGGGATAGCCGGGGAGCTGTTTTTT. Full variable domain (missing parts from reference TRBV5-1 and TRBJ2-2): KAGVTQTPRYLIKTRGQQVTLSCSPISGHRSVSWYQQTPGQGLQFLFEYFSETQRNKGNFPGRFSGRQFSNSRSEMNVSTLELGDSALYLCASSFGTGIAGELFFGEGSRLTVL.

In its sample, this clonotype was seen many times. The chain carries TRBV28 and TRBJ2-1; TRBD1 matches at 7 bases. There are 14 residues in the CDR3. Germline V CDR1 and CDR2: MDHEN, SYDVKM. The CDR3 here is CVSTGTAAYNEQFF. CDR3 coding DNA: TGTGTGAGCACCGGGACAGCGGCCTACAATGAGCAGTTCTTC. Full variable domain (rest looked up from reference TRBV28 and TRBJ2-1): DVKVTQSSRYLVKRTGEKVFLECVQDMDHENMFWYRQDPGLGLRLIYFSYDVKMKEKGDIPEGYSVSREKKERFSLILESASTNQTSMYLCVSTGTAAYNEQFFGPGTRLTVL.

This clonotype was detected ten times or more. J is TRBJ2-2 and V is TRBV11-2, with D uncertain. V gave up 4 bases and J gave up 5 bases, with 14 bases separating them. The germline gives CDR1 SGHAT, CDR2 FQNNGV. The CDR3 is 15 residues long. The CDR3 nucleotides are TGTGCCAGCAGCTCCTATCTGCTGGGGACCGGGGAGCTGTTTTTT. Protein sequence: CASSSYLLGTGELFF.

This clonotype was counted a few times. CDR3 sequence (DNA): TGTGCCTGGAGGACCGCGGGGCCCCTCCACTTT. Its protein is CAWRTAGPLHF. The V call is TRBV30, the J call TRBJ1-6; D gene unclear. Trimming removed 3 bases from V and 13 bases from J, with 10 bases in between. Per germline, CDR1 GTSNPN and CDR2 SVGIG (reference sequence). The CDR3 is 11 amino acids.

This clonotype was counted at least ten times. The chain uses TRBV5-6 and TRBJ1-2, with D perhaps TRBD1 (6 bases). The CDR3 has 14 residues. The germline gives CDR1 SGHDT, CDR2 YYEEEE. V lost 4 bases to trimming and J lost 4 bases, with 14 bases between them. The CDR3 loop is CASSDQTGVYGYTF. Written as DNA, the CDR3 is TGTGCCAGCAGCGATCAGACAGGCGTCTATGGCTACACCTTC.

The chain couples TRBV20-1 to TRBJ2-2; 7 nucleotides match TRBD1. After removal of 2 bases from V and 5 bases from J, the junction contained 2 bases not matched to a gene. This CDR3 comprises 13 residues. Germline lookup yields CDR1 DFQATT and CDR2 SNEGSKA (reference sequence). CDR3 in amino acids: CSARQGVTGELFF. The CDR3 DNA reads TGCAGTGCTAGACAGGGGGTAACCGGGGAGCTGTTTTTT.

This clonotype was detected a few times. The V call is TRBV27, the J call TRBJ2-7; 10 positions agree with TRBD1. V shed 5 bases and J 3 bases; nucleotides not matched to a gene: 7. CDR1 MNHEY and CDR2 SMNVEV come from the germline V gene (reference sequence). The CDR3 extends over 15 amino acids. CDR3 nucleotides: TGTGCCAGCAGTCCGTCGGGGACAGGGGTCTACGAGCAGTACTTC. Translation: CASSPSGTGVYEQYF.

The chain links TRBV2 to TRBJ2-5; 11 nucleotides match TRBD2. The V gene's germline CDR1 is SNHLY and CDR2 FYNNEI. This CDR3 is 18 amino acids long. J gave up 5 bases and V 1 base, and 12 bases lay outside the gene matches. The CDR3 here is CASSEERMVAGGPETQYF. For the CDR3, the DNA is TGTGCCAGCAGTGAAGAGAGGATGGTAGCGGGAGGGCCGGAGACCCAGTACTTC.

This clonotype was observed many times. V is TRBV11-2 and J is TRBJ1-5; maybe TRBD1 (6 bases). CDR3 size: 16 residues. V shed 5 bases and J shed 0 bases, with 14 bases lying between them. Germline assignment: CDR1 SGHAT and CDR2 FQNNGV. This CDR3 is CASSEQGAYSNQPQHF. The CDR3, as DNA: TGTGCCAGCAGCGAACAGGGAGCATATAGCAATCAGCCCCAGCATTTT.

This clonotype was seen a few times. The gene calls are TRBV19 and TRBJ2-2; D ambiguous. Trimming cost V 6 bases and J 1 base, with 6 bases left between them. CDR3 length equals 13 residues. Germline CDR1 is LNHDA and CDR2 is SQIVND (reference sequence). The CDR3 DNA reads as TGTGCCAGTAGATGGGGGAACACCGGGGAGCTGTTTTTT. This translates into CASRWGNTGELFF.

This clonotype was seen many times. The chain combines TRBV6-1 with TRBJ2-7; D may correspond to TRBD1 or TRBD2 (5 bases each). CDR1 and CDR2 from the germline V gene are MNHNS and SASEGT. The CDR3 totals 15 residues. V lost 8 bases and J 5 bases, leaving 22 bases between the germline ends. The CDR3 bases are TGTGCCAGCGGGAGAGGGGACGAGGGGTCCCACGAGCAGTACTTC. Its translation is CASGRGDEGSHEQYF.

At least ten counts were recorded for this clonotype. This chain joins TRBV20-1 and TRBJ2-5, with 7 bases identical to TRBD2. CDR1 and CDR2 from the germline V gene are DFQATT and SNEGSKA (reference sequence). J lost 0 bases, V lost 1 base, and 5 bases had no gene match. CDR3 length equals 15 residues. The CDR3 DNA sequence: TGCAGTGCTAGAGGTCCTAGCGGCCACCAAGAGACCCAGTACTTC. It specifies CSARGPSGHQETQYF.

A note on this clonotype: A much larger clone differs from this one at a single base, so this may be a read error. Since no conserved phenylalanine or tryptophan closes the CDR3, a read error is the likely cause. The chain carries TRBV19 and TRBJ1-1, with D tentatively TRBD1 (5 bases). The CDR3 totals 13 residues. V was shortened by 7 bases and J by 1 base, with 10 bases between the two germline ends. The germline V gene has CDR1 LNHDA and CDR2 SQIVND (reference sequence). The CDR3 protein is CASKRQPNTEAFL. CDR3 nucleotides: TGTGCCAGTAAACGACAGCCGAACACTGAAGCTTTCCTT.

This clonotype was observed a few times. CDR3 sequence reads: CASRVGPSYNEQFF. The DNA for the CDR3 is TGTGCCAGCAGGGTCGGGCCATCCTACAATGAGCAGTTCTTC. The V and J genes are TRBV6-2 or TRBV6-3 and TRBJ2-1, with D unresolved. This CDR3 is 14 amino acids long. Germline lookup yields CDR1 MNHEY and CDR2 SVGEGT. Trimming removed 6 bases from V and 1 base from J, with 10 bases in between.

This rearrangement joins TRBV19 to TRBJ2-5; 12 bases agree with TRBD2. Germline trimming cut 9 bases from V and 8 bases from J; bases unmatched to any gene: 10. Germline V lookup: CDR1 LNHDA, CDR2 SQIVND (reference sequence). The CDR3 consists of 14 residues. CDR3 DNA sequence: TGTGCCAGCTCCGCCCAACTAGCGGGAGGCACCCAGTACTTC. This codes for CASSAQLAGGTQYF.

The V and J genes are TRBV2 and TRBJ1-2; D ambiguous. Trimming cost V 4 bases and J 4 bases, with 19 bases left between them. Germline V gene lookup returns CDR1 SNHLY and CDR2 FYNNEI. This CDR3 is built from 16 residues. CDR3 bases: TGTGCCAGCAGTGGCGGTCTATGGGATGCCCTCTATGGCTACACCTTC. Protein sequence: CASSGGLWDALYGYTF. The variable domain in full, completed from reference TRBV2 and TRBJ1-2, reads EPEVTQTPSHQVTQMGQEVILRCVPISNHLYFYWYRQILGQKVEFLVSFYNNEISEKSEIFDDQFSVERPDGSNFTLKIRSTKLEDSAMYFCASSGGLWDALYGYTFGSGTRLTVV.

This clonotype was seen at least ten times. The chain couples TRBV2 to TRBJ2-1; the D gene could be TRBD1 or TRBD2 (5 bases each). Germline V CDR1 and CDR2: SNHLY, FYNNEI. This CDR3 has 14 amino acids. Deletions cut 8 bases from V and 9 bases from J, with 20 bases between. CDR3 protein: CASSQAQNEGEQFF. Here the CDR3 DNA reads TGTGCCAGCTCACAGGCCCAAAACGAGGGTGAGCAGTTCTTC.

This clonotype was detected ten times or more. This chain links TRBV6-1 with TRBJ2-3, with a weak D call TRBD1 (5 bases). V was shortened by 6 bases and J by 1 base, with 14 bases between the two germline ends. This CDR3 has 15 amino acids. Germline V gene sequence: CDR1 MNHNS, CDR2 SASEGT. The CDR3 bases are TGTGCCAGCAGACCCCTGGGCAGGGGCACAGATACGCAGTATTTT. It translates to CASRPLGRGTDTQYF.

This clonotype has a handful of counts. V gene TRBV5-6 combines with J gene TRBJ2-1; D call uncertain. CDR3 length: 13 residues. The V end lost 7 bases, the J end lost 3 bases, and 11 bases lay between the germline ends. Germline-derived CDR1 and CDR2 are SGHDT and YYEEEE. CDR3 DNA sequence: TGTGCCAGCTGTGACTTTGGCTACAATGAGCAGTTCTTC. Translation gives CASCDFGYNEQFF.

This clonotype was detected many times. The V and J genes are TRBV6-2 or TRBV6-3 and TRBJ2-7, with a possible D match to TRBD2 (5 bases). Trimming removed 0 bases from V and 3 bases from J, with 18 bases in between. The length of the CDR3 is 17 residues. Germline V lookup: CDR1 MNHEY, CDR2 SVGEGT. Here the CDR3 reads CASSYSQRAREYYEQYF. CDR3 bases: TGTGCCAGCAGTTACTCTCAGAGGGCCCGTGAGTACTACGAGCAGTACTTC.

A remark on this clonotype: Possible read error: a much larger clone is one base away. The chain joins TRBV28 to TRBJ1-3, with D unresolved. The V gene lost 7 bases and the J gene lost 4 bases, with 14 bases spanning the gap. This CDR3 comprises 14 residues. Per the germline V gene, CDR1 is MDHEN and CDR2 is SYDVKM. The CDR3 sequence: CASNSEAEGNTIYF. The CDR3 nucleotides are TGTGCCAGCAACTCCGAGGCAGAAGGAAACACCATATATTTT.

The chain combines TRBV18 with TRBJ1-6, with 9 bases lining up with TRBD1. The CDR3 is 15 residues long. Losses at the gene ends were 6 bases for V and 4 bases for J; bases not matched to a gene: 4. Germline-derived CDR1 and CDR2 are KGHSH and LQKENI. CDR3 protein: CASSRDRGYNSPLHF. The CDR3 coding sequence is TGTGCCAGCTCTCGTGACAGGGGGTATAATTCACCCCTCCACTTT.